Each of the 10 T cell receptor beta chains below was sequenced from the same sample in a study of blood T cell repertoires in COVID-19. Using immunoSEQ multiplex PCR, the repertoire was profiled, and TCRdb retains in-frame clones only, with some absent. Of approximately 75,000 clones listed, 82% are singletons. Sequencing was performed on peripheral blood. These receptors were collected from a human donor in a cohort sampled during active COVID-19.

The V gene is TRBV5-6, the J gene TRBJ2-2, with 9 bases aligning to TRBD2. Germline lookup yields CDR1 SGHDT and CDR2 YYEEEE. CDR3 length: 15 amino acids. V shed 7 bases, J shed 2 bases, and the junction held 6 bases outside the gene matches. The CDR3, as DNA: TGTGCCAGCGGAATAGCGGGGGTTAACACCGGGGAGCTGTTTTTT. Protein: CASGIAGVNTGELFF.

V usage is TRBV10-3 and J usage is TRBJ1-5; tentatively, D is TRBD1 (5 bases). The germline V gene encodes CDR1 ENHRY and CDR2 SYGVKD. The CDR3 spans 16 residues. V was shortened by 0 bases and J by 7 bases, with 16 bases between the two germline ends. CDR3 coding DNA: TGTGCCATCAGTGAGTCGTTGGCAGGGCTTATACAGCCCCAGCATTTT. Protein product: CAISESLAGLIQPQHF.

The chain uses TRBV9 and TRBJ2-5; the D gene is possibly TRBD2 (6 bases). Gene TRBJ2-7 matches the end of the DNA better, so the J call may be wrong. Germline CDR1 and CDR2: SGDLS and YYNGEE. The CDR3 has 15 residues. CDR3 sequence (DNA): TGTGCCAGCAGCGTAGGGGCAGGGAGGTCCTACGAGCAGTACTTC. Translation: CASSVGAGRSYEQYF.

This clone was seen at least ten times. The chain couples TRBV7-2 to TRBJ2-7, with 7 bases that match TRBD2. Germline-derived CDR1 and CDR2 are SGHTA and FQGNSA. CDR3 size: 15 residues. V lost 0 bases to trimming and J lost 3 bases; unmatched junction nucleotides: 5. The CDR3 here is CASSLALAVFYEQYF. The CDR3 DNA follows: TGTGCCAGCAGCTTAGCGCTAGCGGTCTTCTACGAGCAGTACTTC.

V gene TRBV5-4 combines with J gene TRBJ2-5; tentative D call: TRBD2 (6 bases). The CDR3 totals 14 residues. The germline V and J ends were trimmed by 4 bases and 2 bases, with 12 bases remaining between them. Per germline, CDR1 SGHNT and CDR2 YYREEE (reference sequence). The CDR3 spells CASSKGLVQETQYF. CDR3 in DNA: TGTGCCAGCAGCAAGGGACTGGTTCAAGAGACCCAGTACTTC. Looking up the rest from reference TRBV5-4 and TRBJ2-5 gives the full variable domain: ETGVTQSPTHLIKTRGQQVTLRCSSQSGHNTVSWYQQALGQGPQFIFQYYREEENGRGNFPPRFSGLQFPNYSSELNVNALELDDSALYLCASSKGLVQETQYFGPGTRLLVL.

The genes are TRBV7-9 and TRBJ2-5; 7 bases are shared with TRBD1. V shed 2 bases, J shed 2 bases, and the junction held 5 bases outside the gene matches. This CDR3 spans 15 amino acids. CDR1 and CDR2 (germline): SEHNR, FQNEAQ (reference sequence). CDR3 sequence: CASSLSKGQQETQYF. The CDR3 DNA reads TGTGCCAGCAGCTTATCCAAGGGACAGCAAGAGACCCAGTACTTC. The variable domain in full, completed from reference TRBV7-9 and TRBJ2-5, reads DTGVSQNPRHKITKRGQNVTFRCDPISEHNRLYWYRQTLGQGPEFLTYFQNEAQLEKSRLLSDRFSAERPKGSFSTLEIQRTEQGDSAMYLCASSLSKGQQETQYFGPGTRLLVL.

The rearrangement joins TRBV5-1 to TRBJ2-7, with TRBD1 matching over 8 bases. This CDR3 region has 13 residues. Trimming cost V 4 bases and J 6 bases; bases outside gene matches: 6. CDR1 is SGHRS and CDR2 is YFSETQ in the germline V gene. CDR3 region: CASSIGQGGEQYF. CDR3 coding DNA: TGCGCCAGCAGCATCGGACAGGGCGGCGAGCAGTACTTC.

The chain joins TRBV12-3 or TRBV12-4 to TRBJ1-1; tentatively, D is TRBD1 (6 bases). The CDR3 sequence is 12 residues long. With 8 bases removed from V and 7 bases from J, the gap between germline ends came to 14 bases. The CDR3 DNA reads TGTGCCAGCGCCCCAGGGGTGTATGAAGCTTTCTTT. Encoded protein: CASAPGVYEAFF.

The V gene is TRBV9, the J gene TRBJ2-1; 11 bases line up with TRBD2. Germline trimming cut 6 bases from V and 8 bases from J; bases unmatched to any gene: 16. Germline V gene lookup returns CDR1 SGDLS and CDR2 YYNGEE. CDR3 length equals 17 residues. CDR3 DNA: TGTGCCAGCACCCTCGAGGCGGCTAGCGGGGGGTATTATGAGCAGTTCTTC. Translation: CASTLEAASGGYYEQFF.

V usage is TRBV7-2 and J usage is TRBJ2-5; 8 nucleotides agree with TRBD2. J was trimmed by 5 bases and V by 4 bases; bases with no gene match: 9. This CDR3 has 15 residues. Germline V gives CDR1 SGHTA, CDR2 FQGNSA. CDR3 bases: TGTGCCAGCAGCTCTCCAGCGGGGGTTGGGGAGACCCAGTACTTC. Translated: CASSSPAGVGETQYF.